This T cell receptor (beta chain) was observed in a study of blood T cells in healthy people across ages. The overall study: Per two T cells, about one barcoded beta molecule was captured through template switching.

This CDR3 spans 16 amino acids. V shed 4 bases, J shed 0 bases, and the junction held 8 bases outside the gene matches. The V gene's germline CDR1 is SGDLS and CDR2 YYNGEE. The sample holds a few counts of this clonotype. A J-beta primer mix and a sample-barcoded 5' primer were used in a second PCR of about 6 to 12 cycles. TCRdb reprocessed the 5' RACE reads with MiXCR, giving one entry per CDR3 protein. The sample holds 500,000 to 550,000 distinct CDR3 sequences; less than 25% are singletons and the top ten take approximately 10%. This sample also belongs to another study, concerning T cells of mothers and their children. As that report states: The study sampled three healthy Caucasian mothers and their six children. Over 8 million TCR beta CDR3 reads were obtained from each mother, and some 3.2 million from each child. At a sensitivity of about 98 clones per million clonotypes, no persistent microchimeric T cell clones appeared.

The TCR was taken from a boy younger than 18 in good health. The sequencing sample was made of blood. The chain carries TRBV9 and TRBJ2-3; TRBD2 matches 7 bases. CDR3 residues: CASSKQAGTSTDTQYF. DNA of the CDR3: TGTGCCAGCAGCAAGCAAGCGGGGACTAGCACAGATACGCAGTATTTT.